The 20 T cell receptor beta chains below all came from one sample that was sequenced in a study of shared T cell receptors in the human thymus. The table came from immunoSEQ multiplex PCR; TCRdb's copy has only in-frame clones and leaves some out. Of roughly 660,000 clones listed, approximately 87% are singletons. These data were also reused for a study on human thymus T cells.

The sequenced sample consisted of thymocytes. Source of these receptors: a boy in the first two years of life with a congenital heart defect.

The chain employs TRBV4-1 and TRBJ2-7, with 15 nucleotides matching TRBD2. V shed 1 base and J 7 bases; nucleotides not matched to a gene: 5. The CDR3 length is 16 residues. Germline assignment: CDR1 MGHRA and CDR2 YSYEKL. Written as DNA, the CDR3 is TGCGCCAGCAGCCAAGGCCCGGGACTAGCGGGAGGTGAGCAGTACTTC. Translating it yields CASSQGPGLAGGEQYF.

The rearrangement joins TRBV4-2 to TRBJ2-2; D perhaps matches TRBD2 (5 bases). Germline CDR1 is LGHNA and CDR2 is YNFKEQ. This CDR3 region has 16 residues. Trimming stripped 4 bases from V and 1 base from J, with 13 bases between. The CDR3 sequence: CASSPRQEVNTGELFF. CDR3 nucleotides: TGTGCCAGCAGCCCCCGCCAGGAGGTGAACACCGGGGAGCTGTTTTTT.

The chain carries TRBV18 and TRBJ2-3, with D perhaps matching TRBD2 (5 bases). The germline gives CDR1 KGHSH, CDR2 LQKENI. This CDR3 is built from 15 residues. Trimming shortened V by 6 bases and J by 0 bases, and 13 bases separated the two germline ends. The DNA of the CDR3 is TGTGCCAGCTCCGCCGAGGGCCCAAGCACAGATACGCAGTATTTT. Translation gives CASSAEGPSTDTQYF. Looking up the rest from reference TRBV18 and TRBJ2-3 gives the full variable domain: NAGVMQNPRHLVRRRGQEARLRCSPMKGHSHVYWYRQLPEEGLKFMVYLQKENIIDESGMPKERFSAEFPKEGPSILRIQQVVRGDSAAYFCASSAEGPSTDTQYFGPGTRLTVL.

The chain links TRBV10-1 to TRBJ2-3; 7 bases match TRBD2. The trim removed 4 bases at V and 3 bases at J, leaving 10 bases unmatched. This CDR3 region has 16 residues. Per germline, CDR1 WNHNN and CDR2 SYGVQD (reference sequence). The CDR3 nucleotides are TGCGCCAGCAGTGCCCGGCTAGCGGAGACTACAGATACGCAGTATTTT. Amino acid sequence: CASSARLAETTDTQYF.

The rearrangement links TRBV6-4 to TRBJ2-2; D gene uncertain. The CDR3 loop spans 14 amino acids. Germline V lookup: CDR1 MRHNA, CDR2 SNTAGT. V lost 0 bases to trimming and J lost 6 bases, with 8 bases between them. CDR3 amino acids: CASSDSSEAGELFF. The CDR3 nucleotides read TGTGCCAGCAGTGACTCGAGTGAGGCCGGGGAGCTGTTTTTT.

This chain uses TRBV25-1 with TRBJ2-6; a possible D gene is TRBD2 (5 bases). Trimming took off 6 bases at V and 2 bases at J, with 14 bases between the two ends. Germline lookup yields CDR1 MGHDK and CDR2 SYGVNS. CDR3 length equals 16 residues. The CDR3 nucleotides are TGTGCCAGCAGACGGCGTGGAGGAGCTGGGGCCAACGTCCTGACTTTC. The encoded protein is CASRRRGGAGANVLTF.

This clone has a handful of counts. The chain combines TRBV19 with TRBJ1-5; D may be TRBD1 (6 bases). CDR1 and CDR2 from the germline V gene are LNHDA and SQIVND (reference sequence). The CDR3 length is 17 residues. Trimming took 5 bases from V and 1 from J, leaving 18 bases between them. CDR3 coding DNA: TGTGCCAGTAGTCCCGAGCCGGGACATATCAGCAATCAGCCCCAGCATTTT. It codes for CASSPEPGHISNQPQHF.

The rearrangement uses TRBV15 and TRBJ2-7, with 15 bases that match TRBD2. Germline V gives CDR1 LNHNV, CDR2 YYDKDF (reference sequence). This CDR3 region has 22 residues. V lost 2 bases, J lost 0 bases, and 17 bases stayed unmatched. In DNA form, the CDR3 reads TGTGCCACCAGCAGAATATTCCCCTCGGGACTAGCGGGAGGCGACAGCTCCTACGAGCAGTACTTC. Protein sequence: CATSRIFPSGLAGGDSSYEQYF.

V is TRBV30 and J is TRBJ2-7; 9 bases are shared with TRBD1. Germline CDR1 reads GTSNPN; CDR2 reads SVGIG (reference sequence). This CDR3 is 14 amino acids long. The V gene end was trimmed by 5 bases and the J gene end by 2 bases; junction bases not matched to a gene: 7. CDR3 sequence (DNA): TGTGCCTGGGGCCTTGGACAGGGGACCTACGAGCAGTACTTC. Its protein is CAWGLGQGTYEQYF.

This sequence joins TRBV6-5 and TRBJ2-1; 7 bases map to TRBD2. CDR3 length: 14 residues. Per germline, CDR1 MNHEY and CDR2 SVGAGI. V trimming: 5 bases; J trimming: 5 bases; junction bases outside the gene matches: 6. CDR3 DNA: TGTGCCAGCAGTGGCCCTAGCGGAGACAATGAGCAGTTCTTC. Its translation is CASSGPSGDNEQFF.

The V call is TRBV15, the J call TRBJ2-7, with TRBD2 matching over 13 bases. The V gene's germline CDR1 is LNHNV and CDR2 YYDKDF (reference sequence). CDR3 length equals 15 residues. V gave up 10 bases and J gave up 3 bases; unmatched junction bases: 9. The CDR3 nucleotides are TGTGCCATCGGACTAGCGGGAGAGCCCTTCTACGAGCAGTACTTC. This codes for CAIGLAGEPFYEQYF.

This chain links TRBV7-9 with TRBJ2-7; no firm D call. The CDR3 has 17 amino acids. V lost 5 bases and J 4 bases, leaving 24 bases between the germline ends. Germline V gene sequence: CDR1 SEHNR, CDR2 FQNEAQ (reference sequence). CDR3 bases: TGTGCCAGCAGCCCCGGTTATCAATGTCGGTCTTCGTACGAGCAGTACTTC. The encoded protein is CASSPGYQCRSSYEQYF.

V usage is TRBV6-5 and J usage is TRBJ2-1; TRBD1 aligns across 10 bases. Germline V lookup: CDR1 MNHEY, CDR2 SVGAGI. The CDR3 totals 15 residues. Trimming took 6 bases from V and 7 from J; bases not matched to a gene: 9. This CDR3 reads CASRTGGAQANEQFF. The DNA of the CDR3 is TGTGCCAGCAGGACAGGGGGCGCGCAAGCGAATGAGCAGTTCTTC.

V and J are TRBV27 and TRBJ2-7; TRBD2 agrees at 14 bases. CDR1 and CDR2 from the germline V gene are MNHEY and SMNVEV (reference sequence). With V trimmed by 5 bases and J by 3 bases, 21 bases remained unmatched. The CDR3 is made up of 21 amino acids. CDR3 nucleotide sequence: TGTGCCAGCAGTCCCTCGGGACTAGCGGGAGCCTCGGGTCCCGATCACTACGAGCAGTACTTC. Residues: CASSPSGLAGASGPDHYEQYF.

The chain is built from TRBV28 and TRBJ1-4; 10 bases align to TRBD1. This CDR3 has 16 amino acids. Unmatched junction bases numbered 11, after V lost 6 bases and J lost 7 bases. Germline-derived CDR1 and CDR2 are MDHEN and SYDVKM. The CDR3 reads CASRTGGHHESEKLFF. DNA for the CDR3: TGTGCCAGCAGGACAGGGGGCCATCATGAGTCTGAAAAACTGTTTTTT.

The V and J genes are TRBV2 and TRBJ2-7; no clear D. V gave up 3 bases and J gave up 5 bases, with 5 bases separating them. CDR3 length: 11 amino acids. The germline V gene encodes CDR1 SNHLY and CDR2 FYNNEI. DNA for the CDR3: TGTGCCAGCAGTGATCGAGACGAGCAGTACTTC. Protein: CASSDRDEQYF.

The rearrangement links TRBV5-6 to TRBJ2-7; D is ambiguous. Between the trimmed V and J ends, which lost 4 bases and 5 bases, there was a span of 19 bases. CDR1 is SGHDT, CDR2 YYEEEE, per germline. This CDR3 has 15 residues. Here the CDR3 reads CASSTRGGQNHEQYF. The CDR3 nucleotides read TGTGCCAGCAGCACCCGAGGCGGCCAAAACCACGAGCAGTACTTC.

This chain uses TRBV29-1 with TRBJ2-7; perhaps TRBD1 as D (5 bases). The CDR3 has 12 residues. Germline CDR1 and CDR2: SQVTM and ANQGSEA. Trimming shortened V by 7 bases and J by 6 bases, and 16 bases separated the two germline ends. CDR3 in amino acids: CSASSYRGEQYF. CDR3 nucleotides: TGCAGCGCGTCCTCCTATAGGGGCGAGCAGTACTTC.

V is TRBV27 and J is TRBJ2-7; 13 bases map to TRBD2. After removal of 6 bases from V and 7 bases from J, the junction contained 12 bases not matched to a gene. This CDR3 contains 16 residues. Germline V gene data show CDR1 as MNHEY and CDR2 as SMNVEV (reference sequence). The DNA of the CDR3 is TGTGCCAGCAGCTCTCCGGGACTAGCGGGAAAACGTGAGCAGTACTTC. Its protein is CASSSPGLAGKREQYF.

The chain recombines TRBV7-8 with TRBJ2-7; the D gene is possibly TRBD2 (5 bases). Germline-derived CDR1 and CDR2 are SGHVS and FQNEAQ. Trimming removed 3 bases at V and 3 bases at J, with 12 bases between. The CDR3 totals 14 residues. The chain's CDR3 is CASSFKREIYEQYF. CDR3 coding DNA: TGTGCCAGCAGCTTCAAGAGGGAGATCTACGAGCAGTACTTC.